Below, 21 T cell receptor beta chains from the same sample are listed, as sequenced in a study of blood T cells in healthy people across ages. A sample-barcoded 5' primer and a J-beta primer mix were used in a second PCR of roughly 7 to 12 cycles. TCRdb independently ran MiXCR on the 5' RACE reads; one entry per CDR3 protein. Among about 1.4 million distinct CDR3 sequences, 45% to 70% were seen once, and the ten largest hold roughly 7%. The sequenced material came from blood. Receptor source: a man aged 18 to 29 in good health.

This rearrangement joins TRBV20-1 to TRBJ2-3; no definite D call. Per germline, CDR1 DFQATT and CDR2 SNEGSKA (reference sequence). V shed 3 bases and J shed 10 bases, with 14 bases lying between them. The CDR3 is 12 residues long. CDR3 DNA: TGCAGTGCTAGTGACGCAGCGCAGCCGCAGTATTTT. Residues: CSASDAAQPQYF.

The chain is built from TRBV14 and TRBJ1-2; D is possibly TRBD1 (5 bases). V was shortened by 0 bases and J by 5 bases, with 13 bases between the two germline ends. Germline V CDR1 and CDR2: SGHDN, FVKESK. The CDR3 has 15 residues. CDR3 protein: CASSQETALPYGYTF. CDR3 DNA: TGTGCCAGCAGCCAAGAGACAGCGTTACCATATGGCTACACCTTC.

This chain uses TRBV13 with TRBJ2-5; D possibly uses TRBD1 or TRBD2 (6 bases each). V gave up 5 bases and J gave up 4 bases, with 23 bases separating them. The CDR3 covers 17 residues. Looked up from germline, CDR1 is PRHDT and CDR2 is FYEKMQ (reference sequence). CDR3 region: CASSPSGAGKLGETQYF. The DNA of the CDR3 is TGTGCCAGCAGCCCCTCGGGGGCGGGGAAGTTAGGAGAGACCCAGTACTTC.

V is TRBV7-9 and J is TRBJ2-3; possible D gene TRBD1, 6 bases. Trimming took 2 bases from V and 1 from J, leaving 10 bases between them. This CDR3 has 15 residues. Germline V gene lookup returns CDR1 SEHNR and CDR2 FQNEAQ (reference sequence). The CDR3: CASSLRDTGTDTQYF. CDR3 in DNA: TGTGCCAGCAGCTTACGGGACACGGGCACAGATACGCAGTATTTT.

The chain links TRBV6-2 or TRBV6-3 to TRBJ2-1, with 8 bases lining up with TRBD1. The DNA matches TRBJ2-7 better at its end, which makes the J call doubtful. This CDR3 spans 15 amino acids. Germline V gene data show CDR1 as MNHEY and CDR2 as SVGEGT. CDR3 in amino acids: CASSRTGKGYNEQYF. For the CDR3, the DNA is TGTGCCAGCAGTAGGACAGGGAAGGGGTACAATGAGCAGTACTTC.

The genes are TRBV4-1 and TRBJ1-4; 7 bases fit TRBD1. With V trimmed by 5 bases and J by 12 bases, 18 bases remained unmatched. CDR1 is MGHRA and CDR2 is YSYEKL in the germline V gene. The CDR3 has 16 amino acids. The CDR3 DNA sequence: TGCGCCAGCAGCTCAGACAGGGAGGATTTTAGAAGGCAACTGTTTTTT. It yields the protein CASSSDREDFRRQLFF.

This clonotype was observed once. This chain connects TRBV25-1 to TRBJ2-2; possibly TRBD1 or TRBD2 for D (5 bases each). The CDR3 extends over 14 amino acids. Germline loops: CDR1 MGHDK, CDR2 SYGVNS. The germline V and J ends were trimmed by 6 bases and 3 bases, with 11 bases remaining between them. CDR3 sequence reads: CASRGVGDTGELFF. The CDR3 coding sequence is TGTGCCAGCAGAGGGGTGGGAGACACCGGGGAGCTGTTTTTT. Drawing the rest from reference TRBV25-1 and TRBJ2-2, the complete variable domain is EADIYQTPRYLVIGTGKKITLECSQTMGHDKMYWYQQDPGMELHLIHYSYGVNSTEKGDLSSESTVSRIRTEHFPLTLESARPSHTSQYLCASRGVGDTGELFFGEGSRLTVL.

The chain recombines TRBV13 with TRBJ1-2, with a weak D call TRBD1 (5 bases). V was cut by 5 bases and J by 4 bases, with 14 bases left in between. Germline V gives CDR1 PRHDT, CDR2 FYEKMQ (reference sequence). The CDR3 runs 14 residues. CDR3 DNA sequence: TGTGCCAGCAGCCCCCGGGACGCTAGCTATGGCTACACCTTC. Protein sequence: CASSPRDASYGYTF.

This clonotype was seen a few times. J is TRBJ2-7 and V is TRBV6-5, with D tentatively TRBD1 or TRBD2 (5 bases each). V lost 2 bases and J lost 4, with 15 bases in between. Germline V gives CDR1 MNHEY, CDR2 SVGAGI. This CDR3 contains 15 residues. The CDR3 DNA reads TGTGCCAGCAGTTACGGGGGTGGCAGACCTTACGAGCAGTACTTC. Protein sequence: CASSYGGGRPYEQYF.

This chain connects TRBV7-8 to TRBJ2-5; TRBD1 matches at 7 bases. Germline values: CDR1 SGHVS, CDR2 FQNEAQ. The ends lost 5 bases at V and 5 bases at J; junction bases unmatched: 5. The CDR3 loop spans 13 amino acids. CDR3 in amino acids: CASSKDRVETQYF. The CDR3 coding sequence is TGTGCCAGCAGCAAAGACAGGGTTGAGACCCAGTACTTC.

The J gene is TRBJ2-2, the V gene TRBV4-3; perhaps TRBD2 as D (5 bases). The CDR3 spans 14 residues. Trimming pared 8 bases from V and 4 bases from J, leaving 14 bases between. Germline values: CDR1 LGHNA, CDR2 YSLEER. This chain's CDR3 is CASAIGVATGELFF. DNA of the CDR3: TGCGCCAGCGCGATCGGGGTTGCCACCGGGGAGCTGTTTTTT.

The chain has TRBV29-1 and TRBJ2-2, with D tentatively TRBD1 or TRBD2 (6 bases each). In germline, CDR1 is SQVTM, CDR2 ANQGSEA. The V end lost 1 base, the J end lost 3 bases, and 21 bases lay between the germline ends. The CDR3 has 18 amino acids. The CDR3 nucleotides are TGCAGCGTTGAAGGGGGGGCAGGCAGTCGGCCGTACACCGGGGAGCTGTTTTTT. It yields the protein CSVEGGAGSRPYTGELFF.

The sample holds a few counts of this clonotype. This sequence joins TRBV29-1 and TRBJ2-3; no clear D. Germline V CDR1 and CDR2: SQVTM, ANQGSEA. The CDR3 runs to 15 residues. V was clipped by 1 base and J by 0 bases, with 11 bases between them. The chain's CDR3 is CSVEVWQESTDTQYF. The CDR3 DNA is TGCAGCGTTGAAGTTTGGCAAGAAAGCACAGATACGCAGTATTTT.

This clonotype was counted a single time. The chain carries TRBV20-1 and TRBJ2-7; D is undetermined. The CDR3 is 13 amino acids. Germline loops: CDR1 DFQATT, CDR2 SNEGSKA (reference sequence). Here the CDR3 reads CSPLVSGSYEQYF. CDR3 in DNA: TGCAGCCCACTTGTGTCAGGCTCCTACGAGCAGTACTTC.

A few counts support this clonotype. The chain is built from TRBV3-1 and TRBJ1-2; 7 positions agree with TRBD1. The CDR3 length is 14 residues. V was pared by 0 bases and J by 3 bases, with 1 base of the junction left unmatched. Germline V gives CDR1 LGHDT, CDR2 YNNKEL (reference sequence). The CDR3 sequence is CASSQETGYYGYTF. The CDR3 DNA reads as TGTGCCAGCAGCCAAGAGACAGGGTACTATGGCTACACCTTC.

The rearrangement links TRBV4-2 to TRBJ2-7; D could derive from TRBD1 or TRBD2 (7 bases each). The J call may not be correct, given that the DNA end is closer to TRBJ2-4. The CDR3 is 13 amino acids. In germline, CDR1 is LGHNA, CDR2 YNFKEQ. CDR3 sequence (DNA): TGTGCCTCTCAGGGGGGGGTTAAAAACATTCAGTACTTC. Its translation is CASQGGVKNIQYF.

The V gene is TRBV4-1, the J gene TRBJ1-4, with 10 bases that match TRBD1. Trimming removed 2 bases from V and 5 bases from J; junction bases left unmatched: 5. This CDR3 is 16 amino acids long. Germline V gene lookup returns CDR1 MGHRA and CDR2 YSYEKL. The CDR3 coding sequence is TGCGCCAGCAGCCAATTGCCGGGACAGGGGAATGAAAAACTGTTTTTT. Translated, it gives CASSQLPGQGNEKLFF.

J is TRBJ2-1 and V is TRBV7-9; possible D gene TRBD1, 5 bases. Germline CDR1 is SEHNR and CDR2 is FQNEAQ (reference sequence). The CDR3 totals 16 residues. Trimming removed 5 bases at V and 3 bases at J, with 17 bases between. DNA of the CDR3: TGTGCCAGCAGCAACACAGGAGCTCCGGGCTACAATGAGCAGTTCTTC. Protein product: CASSNTGAPGYNEQFF. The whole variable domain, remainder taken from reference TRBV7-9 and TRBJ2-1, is DTGVSQNPRHKITKRGQNVTFRCDPISEHNRLYWYRQTLGQGPEFLTYFQNEAQLEKSRLLSDRFSAERPKGSFSTLEIQRTEQGDSAMYLCASSNTGAPGYNEQFFGPGTRLTVL.

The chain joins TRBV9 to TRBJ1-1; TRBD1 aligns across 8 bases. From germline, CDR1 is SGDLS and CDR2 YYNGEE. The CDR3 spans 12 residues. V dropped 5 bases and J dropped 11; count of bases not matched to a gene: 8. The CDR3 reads CASSSRGLEAFF. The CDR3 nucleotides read TGTGCCAGCAGTAGCAGGGGGCTTGAGGCTTTCTTT.

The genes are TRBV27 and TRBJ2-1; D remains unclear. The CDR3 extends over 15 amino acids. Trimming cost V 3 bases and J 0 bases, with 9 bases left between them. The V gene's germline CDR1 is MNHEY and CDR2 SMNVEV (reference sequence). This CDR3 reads CASSLGGVSYNEQFF. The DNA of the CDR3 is TGTGCCAGCAGTTTGGGTGGGGTCTCCTACAATGAGCAGTTCTTC.

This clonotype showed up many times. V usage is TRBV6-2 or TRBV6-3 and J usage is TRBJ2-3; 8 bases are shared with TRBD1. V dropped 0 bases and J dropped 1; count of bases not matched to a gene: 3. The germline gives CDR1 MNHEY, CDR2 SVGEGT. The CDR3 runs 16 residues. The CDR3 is CASSYSPGQGTDTQYF. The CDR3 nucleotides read TGTGCCAGCAGTTACTCACCGGGACAGGGCACAGATACGCAGTATTTT.